Given below is one TCR beta chain in context. After removal of 7 bases from V and 4 bases from J, the junction contained 7 bases not matched to a gene. Germline CDR1 and CDR2: MNHEY and SVGAGI. The CDR3 length is 13 residues. This sample is drawn from a study of tissue T cells after allogeneic stem cell transplantation. TCRdb's copy holds only in-frame clones and misses some; the assay was immunoSEQ multiplex PCR. The sample carries about 43,000 clones, roughly 92% recorded once. This clonotype was obtained from a woman aged 35 to 70 who later had graft-versus-host disease after an allogeneic stem cell transplant. Sequencing used blood, obtained before transplantation. The V call is TRBV6-5, the J call TRBJ2-7, with 7 bases identical to TRBD1. DNA of the CDR3: TGTGCCAGCATTCGGGACAGTCCGTACGAGCAGTACTTC. Translation: CASIRDSPYEQYF.